The 16 T cell receptor beta chains given below trace back to one sample, sequenced in a study of blood T cell repertoires in COVID-19. Only in-frame clones appear in the TCRdb table, and some are missing; sequencing was by immunoSEQ multiplex PCR. The sample yields about 380,000 clones, 89% seen once. Input material: peripheral blood. The receptors were sampled from a man aged 40-49 years with acute or convalescent COVID-19.

The V call is TRBV6-2 or TRBV6-3, the J call TRBJ2-1, with 14 positions matching TRBD2. CDR3 size: 14 residues. The germline CDR1 and CDR2 sequences are MNHEY and SVGEGT. The V and J ends lost 4 bases and 9 bases, in that order; junction bases with no gene match: 2. Here the CDR3 DNA reads TGTGCCAGCAGTTGGGGACTAGCGGGAGTTGAGCAGTTCTTC. Protein: CASSWGLAGVEQFF.

This sequence joins TRBV27 and TRBJ2-7; the D gene is possibly TRBD1 (6 bases). V was clipped by 2 bases and J by 7 bases, with 9 bases between them. Looked up from germline, CDR1 is MNHEY and CDR2 is SMNVEV (reference sequence). The CDR3 runs 12 residues. CDR3 amino acids: CASSLTQGEQYF. As DNA, the CDR3 is TGTGCCAGCAGTTTAACTCAGGGGGAGCAGTACTTC.

The chain employs TRBV6-2 or TRBV6-3 and TRBJ1-5; D perhaps matches TRBD1 (5 bases). V lost 0 bases and J lost 7, with 13 bases in between. The CDR3 totals 15 residues. In germline, CDR1 is MNHEY, CDR2 SVGEGT. CDR3 loop: CASSYSNWGEQPQHF. DNA of the CDR3: TGTGCCAGCAGTTACTCGAATTGGGGGGAACAGCCCCAGCATTTT.

This clone is a singleton in its sample. One end of the junction is discordant with germline, which a read error may explain. The sample has other DNA sequences that encode this CDR3 too. V gene TRBV5-5 combines with J gene TRBJ1-5; perhaps TRBD1 as D (5 bases). The CDR3 covers 18 residues. From germline, CDR1 is SGHKS and CDR2 YYEKEE (reference sequence). CDR3: CASSLGQDTGYSNQPQHF. The DNA of the CDR3 is TGTGCCAGCAGTTTGGGGCAGGACACCGGGTATAGCAATCAGCCCCAGCATTTT.

V is TRBV27 and J is TRBJ1-1; 7 nucleotides match TRBD1. The CDR3 is made up of 14 amino acids. Germline CDR1 MNHEY, CDR2 SMNVEV (reference sequence). J lost 4 bases, V lost 1 base, and 3 bases had no gene match. In DNA, the CDR3 is TGTGCCAGCAGTTTATTCAGGGGGAGCACTGAAGCTTTCTTT. Protein product: CASSLFRGSTEAFF.

The chain recombines TRBV5-1 with TRBJ2-1, with D possibly being TRBD1 (5 bases). The CDR3 runs 13 residues. V lost 7 bases and J 6 bases, leaving 14 bases between the germline ends. Germline-derived CDR1 and CDR2 are SGHRS and YFSETQ. This CDR3 reads CASGRQQANEQFF. The CDR3 DNA reads as TGCGCCAGCGGCAGACAACAGGCCAATGAGCAGTTCTTC.

This chain joins TRBV28 and TRBJ2-1, with 13 nucleotides matching TRBD2. The CDR3 runs to 13 residues. The germline gives CDR1 MDHEN, CDR2 SYDVKM. The V segment lost 2 bases and the J segment 12 bases; nucleotides outside the gene matches: 1. CDR3 in DNA: TGTGCCAGCAGTTTAACTAGCGGGGGGGGGCAGTTCTTC. It specifies CASSLTSGGGQFF.

The J gene is TRBJ1-2, the V gene TRBV6-2 or TRBV6-3; D is ambiguous. The CDR3 totals 12 residues. V lost 5 bases, J lost 4 bases, and 8 bases lay in between. Germline CDR1 reads MNHEY; CDR2 reads SVGEGT. CDR3 amino acids: CASSGPGYGYTF. DNA for the CDR3: TGTGCCAGCAGTGGTCCGGGCTATGGCTACACCTTC.

This clone has just a few counts. CDR3 amino acids: CASSIDIAANYGYTF. The CDR3 DNA sequence: TGTGCCAGTAGTATAGATATAGCAGCTAACTATGGCTACACCTTC. V gene TRBV19 combines with J gene TRBJ1-2; no reliable D call. Between the trimmed V and J ends, which lost 0 bases and 0 bases, there was a span of 8 bases. The CDR3 consists of 15 residues. Germline loops: CDR1 LNHDA, CDR2 SQIVND (reference sequence).

The rearrangement links TRBV7-9 to TRBJ2-1, with 12 bases that match TRBD2. Trimming took 1 base from V and 3 from J; bases not matched to a gene: 1. Germline CDR1 is SEHNR and CDR2 is FQNEAQ (reference sequence). The CDR3 runs to 16 residues. The CDR3 DNA follows: TGTGCCAGCAGCTTAGGGACTAGCGGGGTCTACAATGAGCAGTTCTTC. Translating it yields CASSLGTSGVYNEQFF.

V is TRBV27 and J is TRBJ2-7, with D perhaps TRBD2 (6 bases). The germline V gene encodes CDR1 MNHEY and CDR2 SMNVEV (reference sequence). V lost 6 bases, J lost 1 base, and 13 bases lay in between. The CDR3 contains 14 residues. CDR3 bases: TGTGCCAGCAGCCCCTTTGGACTATCCTACGAGCAGTACTTC. It is translated as CASSPFGLSYEQYF.

The rearrangement joins TRBV15 to TRBJ2-3; a weak D match, TRBD2 (6 bases). V shed 4 bases and J shed 2 bases, with 16 bases lying between them. This CDR3 contains 16 residues. CDR1 is LNHNV and CDR2 is YYDKDF in the germline V gene (reference sequence). In DNA form, the CDR3 reads TGTGCCACCAGCAAGGGACTGCCGTCCAACACAGATACGCAGTATTTT. Translated: CATSKGLPSNTDTQYF.

This clone was counted a single time. The J gene is TRBJ2-3, the V gene TRBV7-8; the match to TRBD2 covers 9 bases. CDR1 and CDR2 (germline): SGHVS, FQNEAQ. Trimming cost V 5 bases and J 2 bases; bases outside gene matches: 8. The CDR3 runs to 16 residues. CDR3 loop: CASSLSSSGITDTQYF. CDR3 nucleotide sequence: TGTGCCAGCAGCCTATCCTCTAGCGGGATCACAGATACGCAGTATTTT. Full variable domain (remainder filled in from reference TRBV7-8 and TRBJ2-3): GAGVSQSPRYKVAKRGQDVALRCDPISGHVSLFWYQQALGQGPEFLTYFQNEAQLDKSGLPSDRFFAERPEGSVSTLKIQRTQQEDSAVYLCASSLSSSGITDTQYFGPGTRLTVL.

J is TRBJ1-2 and V is TRBV30; D is perhaps TRBD1 (6 bases). CDR3 length: 14 amino acids. The germline V gene encodes CDR1 GTSNPN and CDR2 SVGIG (reference sequence). With 1 base removed from V and 8 bases from J, the gap between germline ends came to 17 bases. CDR3 in amino acids: CAWSGITGPRGYTF. CDR3 sequence (DNA): TGTGCCTGGAGTGGAATTACAGGGCCCCGCGGCTACACCTTC.

This chain connects TRBV5-5 to TRBJ2-3, with TRBD2 matching 11 bases. With V trimmed by 5 bases and J by 6 bases, 8 bases remained unmatched. CDR1 is SGHKS and CDR2 is YYEKEE in the germline V gene (reference sequence). This CDR3 is built from 15 residues. DNA of the CDR3: TGTGCCAGCAGTCCGGGACTAGCGGCGCGGGATACGCAGTATTTT. It codes for CASSPGLAARDTQYF.

This sequence joins TRBV27 and TRBJ2-7; D is perhaps TRBD2 (5 bases). The CDR3 is 13 residues long. Trimming removed 2 bases at V and 7 bases at J, with 12 bases between. Germline-derived CDR1 and CDR2 are MNHEY and SMNVEV (reference sequence). The chain's CDR3 is CASSLGRVYEQYF. DNA of the CDR3: TGTGCCAGCAGTTTAGGGCGGGTGTATGAGCAGTACTTC.